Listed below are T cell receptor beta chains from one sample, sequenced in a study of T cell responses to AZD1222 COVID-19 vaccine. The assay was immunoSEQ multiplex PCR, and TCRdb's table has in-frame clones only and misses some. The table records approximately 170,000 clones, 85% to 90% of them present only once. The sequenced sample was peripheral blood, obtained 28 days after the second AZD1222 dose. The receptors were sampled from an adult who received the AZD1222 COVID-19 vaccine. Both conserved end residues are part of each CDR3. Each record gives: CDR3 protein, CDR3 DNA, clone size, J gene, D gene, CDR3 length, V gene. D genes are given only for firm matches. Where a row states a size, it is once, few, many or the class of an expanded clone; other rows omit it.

CDR3 protein: CASSQVQGPGELFF
CDR3 DNA: TGTGCCAGCAGCCAAGTCCAGGGGCCCGGGGAGCTGTTTTTT
clone size: NA
J gene: TRBJ2-2
D gene: NA
CDR3 length: 14
V gene: TRBV14

CDR3 protein: CASSVGSNQPQHF
CDR3 DNA: TGTGCCAGCAGTGTCGGCAGCAATCAGCCCCAGCATTTT
clone size: NA
J gene: TRBJ1-5
D gene: NA
CDR3 length: 13
V gene: TRBV25-1

CDR3 protein: CASRFGPSTDTQYF
CDR3 DNA: TGCGCCAGCAGGTTCGGGCCGAGCACAGATACGCAGTATTTT
clone size: NA
J gene: TRBJ2-3
D gene: NA
CDR3 length: 14
V gene: TRBV5-1

CDR3 protein: CATSRDRVGHRYGYTF
CDR3 DNA: TGTGCCACCAGCAGAGATCGGGTCGGCCACCGGTATGGCTACACCTTC
clone size: NA
J gene: TRBJ1-2
D gene: NA
CDR3 length: 16
V gene: TRBV15

CDR3 protein: CASSLAGAKNYEQYF
CDR3 DNA: TGCGCCAGCAGCTTGGCAGGGGCAAAAAACTACGAGCAGTACTTC
clone size: NA
J gene: TRBJ2-7
D gene: NA
CDR3 length: 15
V gene: TRBV5-1

CDR3 protein: CASRPAGLYEQYF
CDR3 DNA: TGTGCCAGCAGGCCAGCGGGGCTTTACGAGCAGTACTTC
clone size: NA
J gene: TRBJ2-7
D gene: TRBD2
CDR3 length: 13
V gene: TRBV6-5

CDR3 protein: CARQTGQGETGELFF
CDR3 DNA: TGTGCCAGACAAACGGGACAGGGTGAAACCGGGGAGCTGTTTTTT
clone size: once
J gene: TRBJ2-2
D gene: TRBD1
CDR3 length: 15
V gene: TRBV2

CDR3 protein: CASSSAGSADTQYF
CDR3 DNA: TGTGCCAGCAGCTCGGCAGGATCCGCAGATACGCAGTATTTT
clone size: NA
J gene: TRBJ2-3
D gene: NA
CDR3 length: 14
V gene: TRBV9

CDR3 protein: CASSSMPGQGYDNYGYTF
CDR3 DNA: TGTGCCAGCTCCTCGATGCCGGGACAGGGTTATGATAACTATGGCTACACCTTC
clone size: NA
J gene: TRBJ1-2
D gene: TRBD1
CDR3 length: 18
V gene: TRBV18

CDR3 protein: CASSPPTAYNEQFF
CDR3 DNA: TGCGCCAGCAGCCCTCCGACAGCCTACAATGAGCAGTTCTTC
clone size: NA
J gene: TRBJ2-1
D gene: NA
CDR3 length: 14
V gene: TRBV5-1

CDR3 protein: CASSPTSGGTTGELFF
CDR3 DNA: TGTGCCAGCAGCCCGACTAGCGGGGGAACCACCGGGGAGCTGTTTTTT
clone size: NA
J gene: TRBJ2-2
D gene: TRBD2
CDR3 length: 16
V gene: TRBV7-3

CDR3 protein: CASSHYTGEGGVNTIYF
CDR3 DNA: TGTGCCAGCAGCCATTATACAGGGGAAGGTGGGGTAAACACCATATATTTT
clone size: few
J gene: TRBJ1-3
D gene: TRBD1
CDR3 length: 17
V gene: TRBV3-1/TRBV3-2

CDR3 protein: CASSRTGGNYGYTF
CDR3 DNA: TGCGCCAGCAGCCGGACAGGGGGGAACTATGGCTACACCTTC
clone size: few
J gene: TRBJ1-2
D gene: TRBD1
CDR3 length: 14
V gene: TRBV5-1

CDR3 protein: CASAGDRNTEAFF
CDR3 DNA: TGTGCCAGCGCCGGTGACAGAAACACTGAAGCTTTCTTT
clone size: NA
J gene: TRBJ1-1
D gene: NA
CDR3 length: 13
V gene: TRBV12-3/TRBV12-4

CDR3 protein: CASSTALGNQPQHF
CDR3 DNA: TGTGCCAGTAGTACGGCCCTGGGCAATCAGCCCCAGCATTTT
clone size: NA
J gene: TRBJ1-5
D gene: NA
CDR3 length: 14
V gene: TRBV19

CDR3 protein: CASSPRLAISYEQYF
CDR3 DNA: TGTGCCAGCAGCCCCCGACTAGCTATCTCCTACGAGCAGTACTTC
clone size: NA
J gene: TRBJ2-7
D gene: TRBD2
CDR3 length: 15
V gene: TRBV7-8

CDR3 protein: CASSFRVGAFF
CDR3 DNA: TGTGCCAGCAGCTTTCGGGTCGGAGCTTTCTTT
clone size: NA
J gene: TRBJ1-1
D gene: NA
CDR3 length: 11
V gene: TRBV7-2

CDR3 protein: CASSQARPPYEQYF
CDR3 DNA: TGTGCCAGCAGCCAAGCCCGCCCACCCTACGAGCAGTACTTC
clone size: NA
J gene: TRBJ2-7
D gene: NA
CDR3 length: 14
V gene: TRBV4-2

CDR3 protein: CASRQGGGTEAFF
CDR3 DNA: TGTGCCAGCAGACAGGGTGGTGGTACTGAAGCTTTCTTT
clone size: NA
J gene: TRBJ1-1
D gene: NA
CDR3 length: 13
V gene: TRBV6-5

CDR3 protein: CASSVSPDRENEQYF
CDR3 DNA: TGTGCCAGCAGCGTGAGCCCCGACAGGGAAAACGAGCAGTACTTC
clone size: NA
J gene: TRBJ2-7
D gene: TRBD1
CDR3 length: 15
V gene: TRBV9

CDR3 protein: CASSGQGATQPQHF
CDR3 DNA: TGTGCCAGCAGCGGACAGGGGGCAACTCAGCCCCAGCATTTT
clone size: NA
J gene: TRBJ1-5
D gene: TRBD1
CDR3 length: 14
V gene: TRBV11-2

CDR3 protein: CASSYGTSVNEQFF
CDR3 DNA: TGTGCCAGCAGTTACGGGACTAGTGTAAATGAGCAGTTCTTC
clone size: NA
J gene: TRBJ2-1
D gene: TRBD2
CDR3 length: 14
V gene: TRBV6-5

CDR3 protein: CASSIQTSTEAFF
CDR3 DNA: TGCGCCAGCAGTATCCAGACATCCACTGAAGCTTTCTTT
clone size: NA
J gene: TRBJ1-1
D gene: NA
CDR3 length: 13
V gene: TRBV5-1

CDR3 protein: CASSNQGAGFYGYTF
CDR3 DNA: TGTGCCAGTAGTAACCAGGGGGCTGGGTTCTATGGCTACACCTTC
clone size: NA
J gene: TRBJ1-2
D gene: TRBD1
CDR3 length: 15
V gene: TRBV19

CDR3 protein: CAGGQGGTEAFF
CDR3 DNA: TGTGCCGGGGGACAGGGAGGAACTGAAGCTTTCTTT
clone size: NA
J gene: TRBJ1-1
D gene: TRBD1
CDR3 length: 12
V gene: TRBV28

CDR3 protein: CASSRDGVRQSSYEQYF
CDR3 DNA: TGTGCCAGCAGCCGGGACGGGGTAAGACAGAGCTCCTACGAGCAGTACTTC
clone size: NA
J gene: TRBJ2-7
D gene: NA
CDR3 length: 17
V gene: TRBV6-2/TRBV6-3

CDR3 protein: CASSFDRGQGQPQHF
CDR3 DNA: TGTGCCAGCAGCTTCGACAGGGGGCAAGGTCAGCCCCAGCATTTT
clone size: NA
J gene: TRBJ1-5
D gene: TRBD1
CDR3 length: 15
V gene: TRBV7-2

CDR3 protein: CASSQGPWRGGQPQHF
CDR3 DNA: TGCGCCAGCAGCCAGGGTCCGTGGAGGGGCGGTCAGCCCCAGCATTTT
clone size: NA
J gene: TRBJ1-5
D gene: NA
CDR3 length: 16
V gene: TRBV4-1

CDR3 protein: CASSSTGESNEQYF
CDR3 DNA: TGTGCCAGCAGTTCGACAGGGGAGAGCAACGAGCAGTACTTC
clone size: NA
J gene: TRBJ2-7
D gene: TRBD1
CDR3 length: 14
V gene: TRBV27

CDR3 protein: CASSLSGTGREETQYF
CDR3 DNA: TGTGCCAGCAGCTTAAGTGGGACAGGCCGTGAGGAGACCCAGTACTTC
clone size: NA
J gene: TRBJ2-5
D gene: TRBD1
CDR3 length: 16
V gene: TRBV7-3

CDR3 protein: CASRPSGGSEQYF
CDR3 DNA: TGTGCCAGCAGACCCAGCGGGGGGTCCGAGCAGTACTTC
clone size: NA
J gene: TRBJ2-7
D gene: TRBD2
CDR3 length: 13
V gene: TRBV3-1/TRBV3-2

CDR3 protein: CASNTGVENSPLHF
CDR3 DNA: TGTGCCAGCAACACGGGGGTCGAGAATTCACCCCTCCACTTT
clone size: few
J gene: TRBJ1-6
D gene: NA
CDR3 length: 14
V gene: TRBV18

CDR3 protein: CASSSSPYETNYGYTF
CDR3 DNA: TGTGCCAGCAGCTCCAGCCCCTATGAGACTAACTATGGCTACACCTTC
clone size: NA
J gene: TRBJ1-2
D gene: NA
CDR3 length: 16
V gene: TRBV7-2

CDR3 protein: CASSFAPASTEAFF
CDR3 DNA: TGCGCCAGCAGCTTCGCCCCCGCCAGCACTGAAGCTTTCTTT
clone size: once
J gene: TRBJ1-1
D gene: NA
CDR3 length: 14
V gene: TRBV5-1

CDR3 protein: CASSLGLRNTEAFF
CDR3 DNA: TGTGCCAGCAGCTTGGGTTTGAGGAACACTGAAGCTTTCTTT
clone size: NA
J gene: TRBJ1-1
D gene: NA
CDR3 length: 14
V gene: TRBV5-5

CDR3 protein: CASSFWGWNTEAFF
CDR3 DNA: TGTGCCAGCAGCTTCTGGGGTTGGAACACTGAAGCTTTCTTT
clone size: NA
J gene: TRBJ1-1
D gene: NA
CDR3 length: 14
V gene: TRBV5-6

CDR3 protein: CASSSRTGHAAEAFF
CDR3 DNA: TGTGCCAGCAGCTCTCGGACAGGGCATGCAGCTGAAGCTTTCTTT
clone size: NA
J gene: TRBJ1-1
D gene: TRBD1
CDR3 length: 15
V gene: TRBV9

CDR3 protein: CASSEWLQVYEQYF
CDR3 DNA: TGTGCCAGCAGTGAATGGTTACAGGTCTACGAGCAGTACTTC
clone size: NA
J gene: TRBJ2-7
D gene: NA
CDR3 length: 14
V gene: TRBV6-1

CDR3 protein: CASSLDMGRGTEAFF
CDR3 DNA: TGTGCCAGCAGCTTAGATATGGGCCGCGGCACTGAAGCTTTCTTT
clone size: once
J gene: TRBJ1-1
D gene: NA
CDR3 length: 15
V gene: TRBV7-8

CDR3 protein: CASSLGETQYF
CDR3 DNA: TGTGCCAGCAGTTTAGGGGAGACCCAGTACTTC
clone size: NA
J gene: TRBJ2-5
D gene: NA
CDR3 length: 11
V gene: TRBV6-5

CDR3 protein: CASSYGWDQPQHF
CDR3 DNA: TGTGCCAGCAGTTACGGGTGGGATCAGCCCCAGCATTTT
clone size: once
J gene: TRBJ1-5
D gene: NA
CDR3 length: 13
V gene: TRBV6-5